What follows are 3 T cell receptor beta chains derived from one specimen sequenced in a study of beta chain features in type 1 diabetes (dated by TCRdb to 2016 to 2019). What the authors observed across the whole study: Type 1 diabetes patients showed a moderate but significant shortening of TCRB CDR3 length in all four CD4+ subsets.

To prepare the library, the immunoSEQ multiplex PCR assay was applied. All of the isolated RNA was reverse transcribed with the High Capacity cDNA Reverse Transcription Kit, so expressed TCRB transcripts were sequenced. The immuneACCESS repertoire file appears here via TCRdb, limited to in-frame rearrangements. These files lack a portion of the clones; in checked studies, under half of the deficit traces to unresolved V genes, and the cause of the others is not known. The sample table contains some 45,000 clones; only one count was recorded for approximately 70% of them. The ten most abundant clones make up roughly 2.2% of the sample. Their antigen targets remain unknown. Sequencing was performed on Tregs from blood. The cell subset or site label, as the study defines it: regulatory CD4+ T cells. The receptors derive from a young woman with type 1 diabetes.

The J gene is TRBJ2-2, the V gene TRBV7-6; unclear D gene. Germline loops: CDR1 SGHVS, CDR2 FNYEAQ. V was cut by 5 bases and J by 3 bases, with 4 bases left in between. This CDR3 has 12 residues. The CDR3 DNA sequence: TGTGCCAGCAGCCCATACACCGGGGAGCTGTTTTTT. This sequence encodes CASSPYTGELFF.

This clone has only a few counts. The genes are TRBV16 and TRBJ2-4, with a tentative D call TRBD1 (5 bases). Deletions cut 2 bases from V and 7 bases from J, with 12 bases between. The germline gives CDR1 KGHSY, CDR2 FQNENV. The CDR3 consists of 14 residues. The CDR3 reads CASSQRAGKNIQYF. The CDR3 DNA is TGTGCCAGCAGCCAACGGGCAGGGAAGAACATTCAGTACTTC.

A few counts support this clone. As DNA, the CDR3 is TGTGCCAGTGGGGGGTACGACTACGAGCAGTACTTC. Its translation is CASGGYDYEQYF. The gene calls are TRBV28 and TRBJ2-7; a weak D match, TRBD2 (6 bases). This CDR3 comprises 12 residues. Germline V gene lookup returns CDR1 MDHEN and CDR2 SYDVKM. V lost 9 bases, J lost 3 bases, and 12 bases lay in between. The entire variable domain, with the rest obtained from reference TRBV28 and TRBJ2-7, is as follows: DVKVTQSSRYLVKRTGEKVFLECVQDMDHENMFWYRQDPGLGLRLIYFSYDVKMKEKGDIPEGYSVSREKKERFSLILESASTNQTSMYLCASGGYDYEQYFGPGTRLTVT.